This TCR beta chain comes out of a study of control samples from healthy donors and cancer patients. CDR1 and CDR2 (germline): SQVTM, ANQGSEA. This CDR3 contains 13 residues. The ends were cut back, 7 bases at V and 5 bases at J, with 17 bases in the middle. Only in-frame clones appear in the TCRdb table, and some are missing; sequencing was by immunoSEQ multiplex PCR. The sample holds 150,000 to 200,000 clones, more than 85% seen once. Source material: blood. The chain uses TRBV29-1 and TRBJ2-5; D tentatively reads TRBD1 or TRBD2 (5 bases each). The clonotype comes from a woman aged 40 to 55 in good health. The CDR3 DNA is TGCAGCGCTATCGAGGGGTCCGGGGAGACCCAGTACTTC. Protein: CSAIEGSGETQYF.